These 17 T cell receptor beta chains share one sample of origin, sequenced in a study of OX40 agonist ivuxolimab in advanced cancers. Some clones are missing from TCRdb's copy, which holds only in-frame ones; the method was immunoSEQ multiplex PCR. The data contain about 61,000 clones, more than 70% of them singletons. The sequenced sample was CD4+ or CD8+ T cells sorted from blood, obtained in a trial of the OX40 agonist ivuxolimab. All receptors derive from an adult with an advanced solid tumor such as melanoma, head and neck, liver or kidney cancer.

This chain joins TRBV28 and TRBJ2-2; D unresolved. This CDR3 has 12 amino acids. CDR1 is MDHEN, CDR2 SYDVKM, per germline. The V gene lost 9 bases and the J gene lost 3 bases, with 8 bases spanning the gap. CDR3 sequence (DNA): TGTGCCAGTGGTAGGGACACCGGGGAGCTGTTTTTT. Its protein product is CASGRDTGELFF.

The chain uses TRBV30 and TRBJ2-5; D remains ambiguous. Per germline, CDR1 GTSNPN and CDR2 SVGIG (reference sequence). Trimming removed 0 bases from V and 2 bases from J, with 10 bases in between. There are 14 residues in the CDR3. CDR3 loop: CAWSVGRFQETQYF. CDR3 in DNA: TGTGCCTGGAGTGTAGGGCGCTTTCAAGAGACCCAGTACTTC. Drawing the rest from reference TRBV30 and TRBJ2-5, the complete variable domain is SQTIHQWPATLVQPVGSPLSLECTVEGTSNPNLYWYRQAAGRGLQLLFYSVGIGQISSEVPQNLSASRPQDRQFILSSKKLLLSDSGFYLCAWSVGRFQETQYFGPGTRLLVL.

This clone occurred a few times. V is TRBV5-1 and J is TRBJ2-2, with TRBD1 matching over 7 bases. The CDR3 consists of 16 residues. The V and J ends lost 4 bases and 4 bases, in that order; junction bases with no gene match: 10. CDR1 and CDR2 from the germline V gene are SGHRS and YFSETQ. CDR3: CASSIAPTGVTGELFF. Written as DNA, the CDR3 is TGCGCCAGCAGCATCGCCCCCACAGGGGTCACCGGGGAGCTGTTTTTT.

This chain uses TRBV25-1 with TRBJ2-7, with D possibly matching TRBD2 (6 bases). The length of the CDR3 is 13 residues. The V end was cut by 7 bases, the J end by 4 bases, with 14 bases between. The germline V gene encodes CDR1 MGHDK and CDR2 SYGVNS. CDR3 loop: CASTAAGRYEQYF. In DNA, the CDR3 is TGTGCCAGCACTGCCGCGGGAAGGTACGAGCAGTACTTC.

The J gene is TRBJ1-1, the V gene TRBV6-4; D is unclear. Per germline, CDR1 MRHNA and CDR2 SNTAGT. This CDR3 spans 13 amino acids. With 3 bases removed from V and 1 base from J, the gap between germline ends came to 6 bases. CDR3 sequence reads: CASSEGRNTEAFF. The CDR3 DNA follows: TGTGCCAGCAGTGAGGGGAGGAACACTGAAGCTTTCTTT.

The chain is built from TRBV5-1 and TRBJ1-5; perhaps TRBD1 as D (5 bases). Germline V gene lookup returns CDR1 SGHRS and CDR2 YFSETQ. Trimming left V 0 bases short and J 7 bases short, with 11 bases between. This CDR3 spans 14 amino acids. The CDR3 region is CASSLDAGNQPQHF. In nucleotides, the CDR3 is TGCGCCAGCAGCTTGGATGCAGGGAACCAGCCCCAGCATTTT.

The rearrangement uses TRBV5-6 and TRBJ2-3; D not resolved. Looked up from germline, CDR1 is SGHDT and CDR2 is YYEEEE. The length of the CDR3 is 14 residues. V dropped 0 bases and J dropped 4 bases, with 9 bases sitting between them. The CDR3 sequence is CASSLGAHPDTQYF. The CDR3 nucleotides are TGTGCCAGCAGCTTGGGCGCCCACCCAGATACGCAGTATTTT.

The chain is built from TRBV5-1 and TRBJ2-7; 11 bases map to TRBD2. Germline V gene sequence: CDR1 SGHRS, CDR2 YFSETQ. The CDR3 spans 15 residues. Unmatched junction bases numbered 10, after V lost 4 bases and J lost 7 bases. CDR3 in DNA: TGCGCCAGCAGCCCCGAACCGGGACTAGCGGAAGAGCAGTACTTC. Its translation is CASSPEPGLAEEQYF.

The chain links TRBV11-2 to TRBJ1-2; possibly TRBD1 for D (5 bases). The CDR3 consists of 15 residues. V gave up 4 bases and J gave up 6 bases, with 18 bases separating them. Germline V CDR1 and CDR2: SGHAT, FQNNGV. This chain's CDR3 is CASSSRWRGQDGYTF. CDR3 DNA: TGTGCCAGCAGCTCCCGGTGGAGGGGCCAGGATGGCTACACCTTC.

The CDR3 sequence: CASSSGGSSYEQYF. The CDR3 DNA reads TGTGCCAGCAGCTCTGGGGGAAGCTCCTACGAGCAGTACTTC. The chain carries TRBV7-2 and TRBJ2-7; D possibly uses TRBD1 or TRBD2 (5 bases each). CDR3 size: 14 residues. The V and J ends lost 4 bases and 0 bases respectively, with 10 bases between them. Germline CDR1 and CDR2: SGHTA and FQGNSA.

This clone was seen a few times. This chain uses TRBV6-1 with TRBJ2-7, with TRBD1 matching 7 bases. Trimming cost V 2 bases and J 3 bases; bases outside gene matches: 4. Germline CDR1 MNHNS, CDR2 SASEGT. The CDR3 is made up of 14 amino acids. The CDR3 sequence: CASSERWDSYEQYF. DNA of the CDR3: TGTGCCAGCAGTGAACGATGGGACAGCTACGAGCAGTACTTC.

This CDR3 is CASSGGQKYTEAFF. The CDR3 nucleotides are TGCGCCAGCAGCGGGGGACAGAAGTACACTGAAGCTTTCTTT. This chain links TRBV5-1 with TRBJ1-1, with 7 bases matching TRBD1. The junction had 6 bases not matched to a gene; V was cut back by 4 bases and J by 3 bases. The CDR3 contains 14 residues. Germline CDR1 is SGHRS and CDR2 is YFSETQ.

The chain carries TRBV4-1 and TRBJ2-4, with TRBD1 identical over 11 bases. After removal of 1 base from V and 1 base from J, the junction contained 15 bases not matched to a gene. CDR3 length: 21 residues. Germline V gene sequence: CDR1 MGHRA, CDR2 YSYEKL. DNA of the CDR3: TGCGCCAGCAGCCAAGCCCACTCCGGGACAGGGGGGATTCTGGCCAAAAACATTCAGTACTTC. It is translated as CASSQAHSGTGGILAKNIQYF.

In its sample, this clone was seen once. This CDR3 reads CASSSPGRANYGYTF. The DNA of the CDR3 is TGTGCCAGCAGTTCTCCGGGACGGGCTAACTATGGCTACACCTTC. J is TRBJ1-2 and V is TRBV28; D is perhaps TRBD1 (5 bases). This CDR3 is 15 amino acids long. The V and J ends lost 4 bases and 0 bases respectively, with 12 bases between them. The germline V gene has CDR1 MDHEN and CDR2 SYDVKM.

This rearrangement joins TRBV5-1 to TRBJ2-3; D may match TRBD1 or TRBD2 (5 bases each). With 0 bases removed from V and 5 bases from J, the gap between germline ends came to 19 bases. Looked up from germline, CDR1 is SGHRS and CDR2 is YFSETQ. The CDR3 is made up of 17 amino acids. The CDR3 sequence is CASSLGGAGDGGDTQYF. The DNA for the CDR3 is TGCGCCAGCAGCTTGGGAGGGGCCGGGGATGGCGGAGATACGCAGTATTTT.

V is TRBV6-1 and J is TRBJ2-3; D unclear. Germline V gene data show CDR1 as MNHNS and CDR2 as SASEGT. The V and J ends lost 2 bases and 11 bases respectively, with 14 bases between them. The CDR3 runs to 13 residues. CDR3 sequence (DNA): TGTGCCAGCAGTGAAACCCCGACCGGCTTGCAGTATTTT. Encoded protein: CASSETPTGLQYF.

V and J are TRBV28 and TRBJ2-3; 16 bases match TRBD2. CDR3 size: 16 residues. After removal of 7 bases from V and 5 bases from J, the junction contained 6 bases not matched to a gene. CDR1 and CDR2 (germline): MDHEN, SYDVKM. This CDR3 reads CASKGTSGRAVDTQYF. The CDR3 DNA reads as TGTGCCAGCAAAGGGACTAGCGGGAGGGCAGTAGATACGCAGTATTTT.